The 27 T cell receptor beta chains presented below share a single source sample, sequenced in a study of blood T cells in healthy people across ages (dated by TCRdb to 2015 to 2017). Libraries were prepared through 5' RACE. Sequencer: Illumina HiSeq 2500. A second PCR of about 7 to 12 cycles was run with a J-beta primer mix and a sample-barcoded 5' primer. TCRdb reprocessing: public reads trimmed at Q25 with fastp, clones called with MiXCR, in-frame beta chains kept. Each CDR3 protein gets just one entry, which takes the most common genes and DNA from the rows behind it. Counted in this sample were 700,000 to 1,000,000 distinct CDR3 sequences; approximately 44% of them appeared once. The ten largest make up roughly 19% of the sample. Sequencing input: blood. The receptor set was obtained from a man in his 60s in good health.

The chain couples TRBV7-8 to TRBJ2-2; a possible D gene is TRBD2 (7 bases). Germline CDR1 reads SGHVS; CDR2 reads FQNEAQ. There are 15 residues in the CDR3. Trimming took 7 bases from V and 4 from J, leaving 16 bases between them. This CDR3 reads CASILRGGGTGELFF. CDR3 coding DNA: TGTGCCAGCATCTTGAGGGGGGGCGGCACCGGGGAGCTGTTTTTT.

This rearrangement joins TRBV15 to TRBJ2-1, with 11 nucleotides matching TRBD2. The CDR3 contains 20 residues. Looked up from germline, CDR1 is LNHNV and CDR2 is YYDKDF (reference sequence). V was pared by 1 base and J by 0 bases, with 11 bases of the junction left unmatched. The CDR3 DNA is TGTGCCACCAGCAGAGCCCTAGCGGGGGGCCTTCTGAGCTCCTACAATGAGCAGTTCTTC. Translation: CATSRALAGGLLSSYNEQFF.

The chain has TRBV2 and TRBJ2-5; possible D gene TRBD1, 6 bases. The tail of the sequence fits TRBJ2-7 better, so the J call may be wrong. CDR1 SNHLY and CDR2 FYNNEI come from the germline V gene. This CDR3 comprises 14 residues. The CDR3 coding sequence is TGTGCCAGCAGTGAGGCAGACAGGTACTACGAGCAGTACTTC. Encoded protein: CASSEADRYYEQYF.

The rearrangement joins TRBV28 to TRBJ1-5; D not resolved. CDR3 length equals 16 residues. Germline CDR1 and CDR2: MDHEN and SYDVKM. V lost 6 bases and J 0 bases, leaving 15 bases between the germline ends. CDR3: CASSHTLPDSNQPQHF. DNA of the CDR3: TGTGCCAGCAGCCACACCCTACCGGATAGCAATCAGCCCCAGCATTTT.

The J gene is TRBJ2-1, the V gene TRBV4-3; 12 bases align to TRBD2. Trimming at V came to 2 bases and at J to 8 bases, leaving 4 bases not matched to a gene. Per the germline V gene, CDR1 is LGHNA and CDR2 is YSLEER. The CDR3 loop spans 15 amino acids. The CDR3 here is CASSQLAGGPYEQFF. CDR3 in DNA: TGCGCCAGCAGCCAACTAGCGGGGGGGCCATATGAGCAGTTCTTC.

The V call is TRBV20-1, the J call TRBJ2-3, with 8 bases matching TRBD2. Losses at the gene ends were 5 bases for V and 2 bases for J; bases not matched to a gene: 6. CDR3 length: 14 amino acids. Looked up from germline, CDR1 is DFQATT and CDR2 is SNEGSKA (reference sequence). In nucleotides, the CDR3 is TGCAGTGCTCTGACCGGGGGGGCCACAGATACGCAGTATTTT. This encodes CSALTGGATDTQYF.

CDR3 DNA: TGTGCCAGCAGCAAAAGAAGCCCTTTACGGGCTCCCTATCAAGATGGCTACACCTTC. Its protein product is CASSKRSPLRAPYQDGYTF. The rearrangement uses TRBV21-1 and TRBJ1-2; TRBD1 is taken as the D call from the table, unchecked against the DNA. TRBV21-1 is a pseudogene locus. The CDR3 is 19 amino acids.

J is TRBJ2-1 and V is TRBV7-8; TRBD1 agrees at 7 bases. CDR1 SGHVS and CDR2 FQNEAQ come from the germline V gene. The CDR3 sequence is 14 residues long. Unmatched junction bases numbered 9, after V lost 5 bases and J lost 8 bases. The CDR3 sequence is CASSAATGYDEQFF. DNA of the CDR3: TGTGCCAGCAGCGCGGCGACAGGGTACGATGAGCAGTTCTTC.

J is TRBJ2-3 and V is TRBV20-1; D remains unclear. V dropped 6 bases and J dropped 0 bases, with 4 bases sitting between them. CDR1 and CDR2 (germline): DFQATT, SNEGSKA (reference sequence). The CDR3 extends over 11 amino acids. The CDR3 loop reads CSATSTDTQYF. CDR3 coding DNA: TGCAGTGCAACTAGCACAGATACGCAGTATTTT.

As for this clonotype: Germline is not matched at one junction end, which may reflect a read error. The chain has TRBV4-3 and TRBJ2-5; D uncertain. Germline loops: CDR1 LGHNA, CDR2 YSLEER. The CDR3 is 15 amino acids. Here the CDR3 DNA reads TGCGCCAGCTGCCAAGACCGGACCCCAAAAGAGACCCAGTACTTC. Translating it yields CASCQDRTPKETQYF.

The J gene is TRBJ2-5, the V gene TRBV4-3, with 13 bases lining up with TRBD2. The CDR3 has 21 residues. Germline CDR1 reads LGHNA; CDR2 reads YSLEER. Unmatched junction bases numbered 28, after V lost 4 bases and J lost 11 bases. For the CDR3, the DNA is TGCGCCAGCAGCCGGAACAGGGAGGTGGACCGGACTAGCGGGGGATACAATGAGCAGTACTTC. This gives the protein CASSRNREVDRTSGGYNEQYF.

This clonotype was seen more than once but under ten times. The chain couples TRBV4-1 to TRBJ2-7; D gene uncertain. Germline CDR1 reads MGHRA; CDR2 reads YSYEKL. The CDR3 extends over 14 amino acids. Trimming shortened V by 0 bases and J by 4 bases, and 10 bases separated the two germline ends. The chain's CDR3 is CASSQDPDGYEQYF. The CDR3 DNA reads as TGCGCCAGCAGCCAAGACCCTGACGGGTACGAGCAGTACTTC.

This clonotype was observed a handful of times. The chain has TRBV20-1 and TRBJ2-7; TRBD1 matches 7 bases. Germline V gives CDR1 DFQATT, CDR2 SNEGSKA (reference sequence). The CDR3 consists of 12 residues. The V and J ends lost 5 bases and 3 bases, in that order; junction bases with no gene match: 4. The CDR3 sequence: CSAYRGNYEQYF. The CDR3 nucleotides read TGCAGTGCTTACAGGGGAAACTACGAGCAGTACTTC.

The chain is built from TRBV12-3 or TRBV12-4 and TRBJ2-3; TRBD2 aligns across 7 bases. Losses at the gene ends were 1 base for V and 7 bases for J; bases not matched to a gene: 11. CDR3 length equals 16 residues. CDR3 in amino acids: CASSLETSEPLYTQYF. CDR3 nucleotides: TGTGCCAGCAGTTTAGAAACTAGCGAACCCCTATATACGCAGTATTTT.

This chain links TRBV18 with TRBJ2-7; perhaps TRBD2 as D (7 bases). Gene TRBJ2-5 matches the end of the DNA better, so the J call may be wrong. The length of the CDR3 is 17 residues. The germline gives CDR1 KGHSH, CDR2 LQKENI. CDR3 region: CASSSTEGGLYQETQYF. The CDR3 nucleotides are TGTGCCAGCTCATCCACGGAGGGGGGGCTGTATCAAGAGACCCAGTACTTC.

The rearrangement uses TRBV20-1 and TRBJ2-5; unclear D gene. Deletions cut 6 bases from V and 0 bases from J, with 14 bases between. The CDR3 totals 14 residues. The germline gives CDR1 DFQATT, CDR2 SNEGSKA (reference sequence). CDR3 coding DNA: TGCAGTGCCTCAGGTGGGCCCAACCAAGAGACCCAGTACTTC. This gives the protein CSASGGPNQETQYF.

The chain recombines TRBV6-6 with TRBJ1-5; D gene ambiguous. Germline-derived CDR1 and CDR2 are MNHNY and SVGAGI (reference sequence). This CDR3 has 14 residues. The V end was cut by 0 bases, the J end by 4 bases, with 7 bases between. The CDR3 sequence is CASSYSIGNQPQHF. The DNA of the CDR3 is TGTGCCAGCAGTTACTCGATTGGGAATCAGCCCCAGCATTTT.

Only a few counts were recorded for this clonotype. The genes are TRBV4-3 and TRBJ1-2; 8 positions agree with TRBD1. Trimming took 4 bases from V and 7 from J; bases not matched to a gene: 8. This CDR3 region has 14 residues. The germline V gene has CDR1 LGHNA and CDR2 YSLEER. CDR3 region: CASSRRTGQGGYTF. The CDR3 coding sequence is TGCGCCAGCAGCCGACGGACAGGGCAGGGTGGCTACACCTTC.

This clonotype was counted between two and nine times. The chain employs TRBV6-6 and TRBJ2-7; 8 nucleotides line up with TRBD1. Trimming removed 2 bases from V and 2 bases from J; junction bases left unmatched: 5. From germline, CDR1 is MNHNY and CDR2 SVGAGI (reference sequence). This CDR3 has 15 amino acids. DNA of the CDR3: TGTGCCAGCAGTTACGGGGGGACAGGTCCCTACGAGCAGTACTTC. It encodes CASSYGGTGPYEQYF.

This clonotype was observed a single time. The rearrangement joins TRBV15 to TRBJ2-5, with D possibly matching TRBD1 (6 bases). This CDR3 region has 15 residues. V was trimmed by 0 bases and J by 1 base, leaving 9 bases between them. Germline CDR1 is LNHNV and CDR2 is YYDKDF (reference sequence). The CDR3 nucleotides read TGTGCCACCAGCAGAGAGTTGGACAGCCAAGAGACCCAGTACTTC. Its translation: CATSRELDSQETQYF.

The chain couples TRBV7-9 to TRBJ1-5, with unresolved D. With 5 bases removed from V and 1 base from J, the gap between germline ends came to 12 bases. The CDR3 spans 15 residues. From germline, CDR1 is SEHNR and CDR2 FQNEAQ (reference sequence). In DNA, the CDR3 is TGTGCCAGCAGCCCCGCCGGGCAAAGCAATCAGCCCCAGCATTTT. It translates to CASSPAGQSNQPQHF.

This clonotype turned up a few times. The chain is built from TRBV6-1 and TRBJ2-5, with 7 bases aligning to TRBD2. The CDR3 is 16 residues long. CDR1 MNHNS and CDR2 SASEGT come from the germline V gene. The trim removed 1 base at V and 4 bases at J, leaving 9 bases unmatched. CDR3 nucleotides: TGTGCCAGCAGTGAAGTTTTGGGAGGGACCAGAGAGACCCAGTACTTC. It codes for CASSEVLGGTRETQYF.

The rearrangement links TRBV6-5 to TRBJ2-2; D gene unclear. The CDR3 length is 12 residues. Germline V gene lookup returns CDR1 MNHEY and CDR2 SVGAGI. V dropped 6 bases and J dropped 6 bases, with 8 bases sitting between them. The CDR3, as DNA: TGTGCCAGCAGCCCGACCCCCGGGGAGCTGTTTTTT. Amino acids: CASSPTPGELFF.

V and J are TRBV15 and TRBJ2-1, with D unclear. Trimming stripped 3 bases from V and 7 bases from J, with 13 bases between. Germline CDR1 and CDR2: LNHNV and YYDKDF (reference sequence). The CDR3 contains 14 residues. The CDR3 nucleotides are TGTGCCACCAGCAGGGCAGGCTTTGGGAATGAGCAGTTCTTC. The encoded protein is CATSRAGFGNEQFF.

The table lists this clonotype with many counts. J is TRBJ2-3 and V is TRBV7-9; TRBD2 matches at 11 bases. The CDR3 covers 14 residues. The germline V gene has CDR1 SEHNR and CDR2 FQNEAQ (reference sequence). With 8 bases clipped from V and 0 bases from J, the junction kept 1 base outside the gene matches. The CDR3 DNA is TGTGCCAGCCTAGCGGGGGGCAGCACAGATACGCAGTATTTT. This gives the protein CASLAGGSTDTQYF.

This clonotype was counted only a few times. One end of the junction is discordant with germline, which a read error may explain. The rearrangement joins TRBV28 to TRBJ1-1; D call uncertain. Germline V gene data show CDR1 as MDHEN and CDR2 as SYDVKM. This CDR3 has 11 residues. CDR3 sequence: CASSLRAEAFF. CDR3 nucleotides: TGTGCCAGTAGTTTGAGAGCTGAAGCTTTCTTT.

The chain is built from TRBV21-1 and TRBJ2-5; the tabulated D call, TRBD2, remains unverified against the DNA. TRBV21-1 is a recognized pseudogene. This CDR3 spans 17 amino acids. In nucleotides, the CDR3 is TGTGCCAGCAGCAAAGAGGGACTAGCGGGGGCCCAAGAGACCCAGTACTTC. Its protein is CASSKEGLAGAQETQYF.